Presented here are 5 T cell receptor beta chains from one specimen sequenced in a study of post-analysis software for immune sequencing data. General study findings and limits: There were a few TRBV segments more frequent in patients than controls, and TRBV5-6, TRBV5-1 and TRBV20-1 were among them.

These TCRs are of unknown antigen specificity. cDNA libraries for TCR beta contained unique molecular identifiers. One entry per CDR3 protein results from TCRdb running MiXCR on the PCR reads. The table lists hundreds of thousands of distinct CDR3 sequences, under 55% of them singletons. The sample was blood. The receptors come from a girl aged 5-17 years with multiple sclerosis.

This clonotype was counted a few times. V gene TRBV27 combines with J gene TRBJ2-7; a weak D match, TRBD2 (6 bases). V lost 0 bases and J 4 bases, leaving 19 bases between the germline ends. Germline V gene data show CDR1 as MNHEY and CDR2 as SMNVEV (reference sequence). CDR3 length: 17 residues. The CDR3 loop is CASSLSVGAGRLYEQYF. The DNA for the CDR3 is TGTGCCAGCAGTTTATCTGTAGGGGCAGGGAGGTTGTACGAGCAGTACTTC.

The rearrangement links TRBV6-5 to TRBJ2-5; TRBD1 or TRBD2 may be the D gene (5 bases each). The J call is uncertain, as TRBJ2-7 better fits the DNA end. In germline, CDR1 is MNHEY, CDR2 SVGAGI. The CDR3 consists of 15 residues. In nucleotides, the CDR3 is TGTGCCAGCAGTTACTTCGTTGGCAGGGAGTACGAGCAGTACTTC. Amino acids: CASSYFVGREYEQYF.

This clonotype has just a few counts. This chain links TRBV20-1 with TRBJ2-7, with 8 positions matching TRBD2. The CDR3 covers 15 residues. Per the germline V gene, CDR1 is DFQATT and CDR2 is SNEGSKA (reference sequence). V trimming: 6 bases; J trimming: 2 bases; junction bases outside the gene matches: 12. The CDR3 protein is CSAHSGKSQTYEQYF. As DNA, the CDR3 is TGCAGTGCCCATAGCGGGAAGTCCCAAACCTACGAGCAGTACTTC.

J is TRBJ2-1 and V is TRBV20-1; D might be TRBD2 (5 bases). V gave up 3 bases and J gave up 1 base, with 10 bases separating them. The germline CDR1 and CDR2 sequences are DFQATT and SNEGSKA (reference sequence). The CDR3 is 14 residues long. The DNA of the CDR3 is TGCAGTGCTAGTTGGGAGCGGTCCTACAATGAGCAGTTCTTC. Protein product: CSASWERSYNEQFF.

Of note for this clonotype: One end of the junction varies from germline; a read error may be responsible. The chain has TRBV7-7 and TRBJ2-1; TRBD2 matches 14 bases. The length of the CDR3 is 21 residues. Germline CDR1 SSHAT, CDR2 FNYEAQ (reference sequence). The CDR3 bases are TGTGCTAGCAGCTTACTCCCGACTAGCGGGAGGGCCCTAAGCTCCTACAATGAGCAGTTCTTC. The encoded protein is CASSLLPTSGRALSSYNEQFF.